The 10 T cell receptor beta chains below come from one sample, sequenced in a study of T cell clonality in common variable immunodeficiency. Clones were read by immunoSEQ multiplex PCR, and TCRdb kept only the in-frame ones, dropping some. The table lists roughly 52,000 clones, with no singletons. Sample: peripheral blood mononuclear cells. The receptor source for this set is a person aged 18 to 69 in good health.

In this sample, this clone turned up many times. The read ends 3 residues shy of where the CDR3 ends; the end is completed using the germline J gene. The chain joins TRBV5-4 to TRBJ2-5; a weak D match, TRBD2 (6 bases). Between the trimmed V and J ends, which lost 1 base and 5 bases, there was a span of 9 bases. Germline values: CDR1 SGHNT, CDR2 YYREEE (reference sequence). The CDR3 sequence is 13 residues long. The CDR3 here is CASSLRAGETQYF. The covered CDR3 bases are TGTGCCAGCAGCTTGCGAGCGGGCGAGACC.

This clone was observed many times. Read coverage stops 3 residues before the CDR3 terminus; the germline J gene supplies the remainder. V usage is TRBV12-3 or TRBV12-4 and J usage is TRBJ2-7, with unresolved D. V lost 4 bases, J lost 0 bases, and 13 bases lay in between. CDR3 size: 15 residues. The sequenced CDR3 bases are TGTGCCAGCAGTTCTTCAAGGGTACCCTCCTACGAG. Protein product: CASSSSRVPSYE. The entire CDR3 is CASSSSRVPSYEQYF.

This clone was seen at least ten times. The read ends 3 residues early relative to the CDR3; the germline J gene fills the gap. The V and J genes are TRBV7-6 and TRBJ2-5; 12 bases line up with TRBD2. The CDR3 is made up of 13 amino acids. V lost 10 bases to trimming and J lost 5 bases; unmatched junction nucleotides: 5. Germline CDR1 reads SGHVS; CDR2 reads FNYEAQ. The covered CDR3 bases are TGTGCCACGACTAGCGGGAGCGGCGAGACC. Encoded protein: CATTSGSGET. The entire CDR3 protein reads CATTSGSGETQYF.

This clone showed up just a few times. With the read ending 3 residues before the CDR3 end, the germline J gene is used to fill in that end. The chain has TRBV29-1 and TRBJ1-5; tentative D call: TRBD1 (5 bases). This CDR3 is built from 16 residues. Trimming took off 4 bases at V and 2 bases at J, with 18 bases between the two ends. Germline V gene lookup returns CDR1 SQVTM and CDR2 ANQGSEA. The chain's CDR3 is CSVAVGGGQGNQPQHF. The part of the CDR3 DNA that was read is TGCAGCGTTGCAGTAGGAGGAGGACAAGGCAATCAGCCC.

This clone has at least ten counts. The CDR3 end falls 3 residues outside the read, so it is completed with the germline J gene. This chain connects TRBV7-3 to TRBJ2-1; TRBD2 aligns across 8 bases. The CDR3 consists of 15 residues. Germline V CDR1 and CDR2: SGHTA, FQGTGA. With V trimmed by 5 bases and J by 6 bases, 9 bases remained unmatched. The chain's CDR3 is CASSPLAAPINEQFF. The CDR3 bases that were read are TGTGCCAGCAGCCCACTAGCGGCCCCTATCAATGAG. The variable domain in full, with the rest retrieved from reference TRBV7-3 and TRBJ2-1, is GAGVSQTPSNKVTEKGKYVELRCDPISGHTALYWYRQSLGQGPEFLIYFQGTGAADDSGLPNDRFFAVRPEGSVSTLKIQRTERGDSAVYLCASSPLAAPINEQFFGPGTRLTVL.

This clone has ten or more counts. Sequencing ends 3 residues short of the CDR3 end; the germline J gene provides the rest. The chain carries TRBV7-3 and TRBJ2-2; D gene unclear. The CDR3 covers 14 residues. Germline V CDR1 and CDR2: SGHTA, FQGTGA. The germline V and J ends were trimmed by 5 bases and 6 bases, with 13 bases remaining between them. The part of the CDR3 DNA that was read is TGTGCCAGCAGCCGCGTCCCGCAGGCCGGGGAG. It is translated as CASSRVPQAGE. The full CDR3 protein reads CASSRVPQAGELFF.

This clone was counted between two and nine times. Read sequence stops 3 residues before the CDR3 end, and the germline J gene provides the missing end. The chain joins TRBV20-1 to TRBJ1-1; D not certain. V lost 3 bases and J 1 base, leaving 9 bases between the germline ends. CDR1 is DFQATT, CDR2 SNEGSKA, per germline (reference sequence). CDR3 length: 13 amino acids. The CDR3 loop is CSASHPGNTEAFF. The sequenced CDR3 bases are TGCAGTGCTAGTCATCCGGGGAACACTGAA.

This clone has a handful of counts. The read terminates 3 residues ahead of where the CDR3 ends, so the germline J gene completes it. This chain uses TRBV19 with TRBJ1-6, with D possibly being TRBD1 (5 bases). The ends were cut back, 10 bases at V and 7 bases at J, with 20 bases in the middle. This CDR3 comprises 15 residues. Germline V lookup: CDR1 LNHDA, CDR2 SQIVND (reference sequence). Incomplete CDR3 DNA: TGTGCCACGGGGGAGTGGGGGTCTTCGAATTCACCC. It translates to CATGEWGSSNSP. The full CDR3 is CATGEWGSSNSPLHF.

There are many counts of this clone. The CDR3 end falls 3 residues outside the read, so it is completed with the germline J gene. V gene TRBV10-3 combines with J gene TRBJ2-3; TRBD1 matches at 7 bases. V shed 6 bases, J shed 2 bases, and the junction held 5 bases outside the gene matches. Germline V gene lookup returns CDR1 ENHRY and CDR2 SYGVKD. The CDR3 loop spans 14 amino acids. The sequenced CDR3 bases are TGTGCCATCAGATGGGACAGAGCCACAGATACG. Protein sequence: CAIRWDRATDT. The whole CDR3 is CAIRWDRATDTQYF.

As concerns this clone: The read ends 3 residues before the CDR3 terminus; that terminus is restored from the germline J gene. V and J are TRBV18 and TRBJ1-5; D call uncertain. The V end lost 3 bases, the J end lost 7 bases, and 10 bases lay between the germline ends. The CDR3 loop spans 13 amino acids. Per the germline V gene, CDR1 is KGHSH and CDR2 is LQKENI. The CDR3 protein is CASSPDDTQPQHF. Partial CDR3 DNA: TGTGCCAGCTCACCCGACGACACCCAGCCC.